The 26 T cell receptor beta chains reported below all come from one sample, sequenced in a study of CD8 T cells in Susac syndrome. RNA was extracted with the RNeasy kit, and a quantity of about 0.45 to 1 ug was reverse transcribed using random hexamers. TCRdb reprocessed the immunoSEQ multiplex PCR reads via MiXCR and lists one record per CDR3 protein. The sample shows under 200,000 distinct CDR3 sequences, 91% of them seen only once. Sequencing was done on a sample of CD4+ T cells from PBMCs. The receptor source for this set is a human donor with Susac syndrome.

The genes are TRBV6-5 and TRBJ2-7; TRBD2 matches 8 bases. This CDR3 has 18 residues. Per the germline V gene, CDR1 is MNHEY and CDR2 is SVGAGI. V shed 0 bases and J 3 bases; nucleotides not matched to a gene: 13. The chain's CDR3 is CASSYSFPAGTSYYEQYF. DNA of the CDR3: TGTGCCAGCAGTTACTCCTTTCCGGCCGGGACTAGTTACTACGAGCAGTACTTC.

The chain has TRBV9 and TRBJ2-7, with D tentatively TRBD2 (5 bases). The CDR3 loop spans 14 amino acids. Germline V gene data show CDR1 as SGDLS and CDR2 as YYNGEE. Deletions cut 0 bases from V and 3 bases from J, with 10 bases between. CDR3 loop: CASSVDLGVYEQYF. The CDR3 DNA is TGTGCCAGCAGCGTAGATTTGGGAGTCTACGAGCAGTACTTC.

CDR3 coding DNA: TGTGCCACCAGCAGAGCGGGGGCCTTACAGTATTTT. Its translation: CATSRAGALQYF. V gene TRBV15 combines with J gene TRBJ2-3; D may be TRBD1 or TRBD2 (6 bases each). This CDR3 is 12 amino acids long. The V gene's germline CDR1 is LNHNV and CDR2 YYDKDF (reference sequence). V was pared by 1 base and J by 12 bases, with 11 bases between.

This chain uses TRBV6-5 with TRBJ1-1, with no clear D. The V gene's germline CDR1 is MNHEY and CDR2 SVGAGI. V was shortened by 0 bases and J by 6 bases, with 8 bases between the two germline ends. This CDR3 region has 13 residues. As DNA, the CDR3 is TGTGCCAGCAGTTACTCAGGGTGGGCTGAAGCTTTCTTT. Its protein is CASSYSGWAEAFF.

V usage is TRBV12-3 or TRBV12-4 and J usage is TRBJ1-1; D unresolved. The CDR3 totals 15 residues. Trimming shortened V by 2 bases and J by 5 bases, and 15 bases separated the two germline ends. The CDR3 DNA follows: TGTGCCAGCAGTTTAACGGCAGGCGGAGAAACTGAAGCTTTCTTT. As protein: CASSLTAGGETEAFF.

The chain is built from TRBV9 and TRBJ1-1, with a possible D match to TRBD1 (5 bases). Trimming took 3 bases from V and 9 from J, leaving 9 bases between them. The CDR3 totals 11 residues. The germline CDR1 and CDR2 sequences are SGDLS and YYNGEE. The CDR3 reads CASSGGTKAFF. CDR3 in DNA: TGTGCCAGCAGCGGAGGGACGAAAGCTTTCTTT.

The chain couples TRBV18 to TRBJ1-5, with 8 bases fitting TRBD1. The CDR3 extends over 14 amino acids. V lost 6 bases and J lost 2; bases outside the gene matches: 3. Looked up from germline, CDR1 is KGHSH and CDR2 is LQKENI. CDR3 sequence reads: CASSETGGNQPQHF. The CDR3 region has the DNA TGTGCCAGCTCCGAGACAGGGGGCAATCAGCCCCAGCATTTT.

This chain joins TRBV7-8 and TRBJ2-7, with D unclear. The V end lost 3 bases, the J end lost 3 bases, and 12 bases lay between the germline ends. The CDR3 extends over 14 amino acids. The germline gives CDR1 SGHVS, CDR2 FQNEAQ. This CDR3 reads CASSLRGLIYEQYF. DNA of the CDR3: TGTGCCAGCAGCTTGAGAGGCCTAATCTACGAGCAGTACTTC.

The V and J genes are TRBV19 and TRBJ1-5; a weak D match, TRBD1 (5 bases). V was clipped by 1 base and J by 3 bases, with 10 bases between them. Germline CDR1 is LNHDA and CDR2 is SQIVND (reference sequence). There are 15 residues in the CDR3. This CDR3 reads CASSIGGHSNQPQHF. Here the CDR3 DNA reads TGTGCCAGTAGTATAGGGGGCCATTCCAATCAGCCCCAGCATTTT.

V usage is TRBV7-9 and J usage is TRBJ2-1; tentative D call: TRBD2 (6 bases). This CDR3 contains 14 residues. V was pared by 0 bases and J by 9 bases, with 12 bases between. The V gene's germline CDR1 is SEHNR and CDR2 FQNEAQ (reference sequence). CDR3 sequence reads: CASSLASAGGEQFF. The DNA for the CDR3 is TGTGCCAGCAGCTTAGCGTCGGCCGGGGGTGAGCAGTTCTTC.

This chain uses TRBV28 with TRBJ1-4; no firm D call. CDR3 size: 13 residues. V gave up 6 bases and J gave up 3 bases, with 8 bases separating them. Germline assignment: CDR1 MDHEN and CDR2 SYDVKM. In DNA, the CDR3 is TGTGCCAGCAGGCGGCATGCTAATGAAAAACTGTTTTTT. Translating it yields CASRRHANEKLFF.

The chain combines TRBV20-1 with TRBJ2-3; 14 bases are a match to TRBD2. V was clipped by 0 bases and J by 3 bases; unmatched bases: 8. This CDR3 is 18 amino acids long. Germline V lookup: CDR1 DFQATT, CDR2 SNEGSKA (reference sequence). The CDR3 DNA sequence: TGCAGTGCTAGAGATTTCAGGGGACTAGCGGGAGAAACAGATACGCAGTATTTT. Its translation is CSARDFRGLAGETDTQYF.

The CDR3 region has the DNA TGTGCCAGTAGTAAACCGGACAGGGGGCTCGATCAGCCCCAGCATTTT. This translates into CASSKPDRGLDQPQHF. The chain links TRBV19 to TRBJ1-5; TRBD1 aligns across 11 bases. Germline lookup yields CDR1 LNHDA and CDR2 SQIVND (reference sequence). V was clipped by 4 bases and J by 5 bases; unmatched bases: 7. This CDR3 is built from 16 residues. The full variable domain, its missing parts supplied by reference TRBV19 and TRBJ1-5, is DGGITQSPKYLFRKEGQNVTLSCEQNLNHDAMYWYRQDPGQGLRLIYYSQIVNDFQKGDIAEGYSVSREKKESFPLTVTSAQKNPTAFYLCASSKPDRGLDQPQHFGDGTRLSIL.

CDR3 loop: CASRPSGGTTYEQYF. The DNA for the CDR3 is TGTGCCAGCAGACCTAGCGGGGGGACAACCTACGAGCAGTACTTC. V and J are TRBV6-5 and TRBJ2-7; 11 bases align to TRBD2. Germline values: CDR1 MNHEY, CDR2 SVGAGI. This CDR3 is 15 amino acids long. After removal of 6 bases from V and 2 bases from J, the junction contained 6 bases not matched to a gene.

This rearrangement joins TRBV9 to TRBJ2-2; a weak D match, TRBD1 (5 bases). Germline assignment: CDR1 SGDLS and CDR2 YYNGEE. The CDR3 is 16 residues long. Trimming took off 1 base at V and 6 bases at J, with 16 bases between the two ends. This CDR3 is CASSVSRGSTAGELFF. The CDR3 DNA reads as TGTGCCAGCAGCGTATCTAGGGGATCGACAGCCGGGGAGCTGTTTTTT.

The V gene is TRBV20-1, the J gene TRBJ2-7; 11 positions agree with TRBD1. The CDR3 loop spans 13 amino acids. J gave up 6 bases and V 5 bases, and 6 bases lay outside the gene matches. CDR1 DFQATT and CDR2 SNEGSKA come from the germline V gene (reference sequence). The CDR3 here is CSADGTGGPEQYF. The CDR3 region has the DNA TGCAGTGCTGACGGGACAGGGGGACCCGAGCAGTACTTC.

The rearrangement links TRBV7-8 to TRBJ1-5, with a tentative D call TRBD1 (6 bases). Germline values: CDR1 SGHVS, CDR2 FQNEAQ. The CDR3 has 17 amino acids. V was pared by 0 bases and J by 0 bases, with 12 bases between. CDR3 in amino acids: CASSLARDIYSNQPQHF. CDR3 DNA sequence: TGTGCCAGCAGCTTAGCTCGGGACATATATAGCAATCAGCCCCAGCATTTT.

J is TRBJ1-6 and V is TRBV4-1, with 7 bases identical to TRBD1. Trimming cost V 4 bases and J 7 bases; bases outside gene matches: 4. Per the germline V gene, CDR1 is MGHRA and CDR2 is YSYEKL. CDR3 length: 14 residues. CDR3 nucleotide sequence: TGCGCCAGCAGCCTCGACAGGGCCAATTCACCCCTCCACTTT. Its translation is CASSLDRANSPLHF.

The chain uses TRBV9 and TRBJ2-6; D uncertain. V was shortened by 2 bases and J by 0 bases, with 18 bases between the two germline ends. In germline, CDR1 is SGDLS, CDR2 YYNGEE. There are 19 residues in the CDR3. For the CDR3, the DNA is TGTGCCAGCAGCGTCTCTAGTCTCCTCCTGCGCTCTGGGGCCAACGTCCTGACTTTC. Translation: CASSVSSLLLRSGANVLTF.

The chain employs TRBV15 and TRBJ1-1, with a weak D call TRBD1 (5 bases). The CDR3 sequence is 18 residues long. V was shortened by 1 base and J by 2 bases, with 20 bases between the two germline ends. Germline lookup yields CDR1 LNHNV and CDR2 YYDKDF (reference sequence). The CDR3: CATSRGGFLGGSNTEAFF. The CDR3 DNA reads as TGTGCCACCAGCAGAGGGGGGTTTCTGGGGGGTAGCAACACTGAAGCTTTCTTT.

This rearrangement joins TRBV11-2 to TRBJ2-7, with D possibly called TRBD1 or TRBD2 (5 bases each). The V end was cut by 1 base, the J end by 5 bases, with 12 bases between. There are 14 residues in the CDR3. From germline, CDR1 is SGHAT and CDR2 FQNNGV. The CDR3 DNA follows: TGTGCCAGCAGCTTAGTGGGACCCCGCGACGAGCAGTACTTC. As protein: CASSLVGPRDEQYF.

The rearrangement joins TRBV9 to TRBJ1-1; D is perhaps TRBD1 (5 bases). Looked up from germline, CDR1 is SGDLS and CDR2 is YYNGEE. The CDR3 extends over 15 amino acids. V was clipped by 4 bases and J by 4 bases, with 17 bases between them. DNA for the CDR3: TGTGCCAGCAGCCCCTATATCAGGGTTGGCACTGAAGCTTTCTTT. Translating it yields CASSPYIRVGTEAFF.

The chain couples TRBV3-1 to TRBJ2-1; D might be TRBD1 (6 bases). V was shortened by 5 bases and J by 3 bases, with 14 bases between the two germline ends. Germline CDR1 reads LGHDT; CDR2 reads YNNKEL (reference sequence). The CDR3 is 15 amino acids. The CDR3 nucleotides are TGTGCCAGCAGCTATGGACAGAGGGACTACAATGAGCAGTTCTTC. Amino acids: CASSYGQRDYNEQFF.

The J gene is TRBJ2-5, the V gene TRBV7-9, with D possibly matching TRBD2 (6 bases). Germline assignment: CDR1 SEHNR and CDR2 FQNEAQ (reference sequence). This CDR3 is 15 amino acids long. V gave up 2 bases and J gave up 5 bases, with 15 bases separating them. The CDR3 loop is CASSLSTGLRETQYF. The DNA of the CDR3 is TGTGCCAGCAGCTTATCTACGGGACTCAGGGAGACCCAGTACTTC.

The chain uses TRBV10-1 and TRBJ2-3; D uncertain. The CDR3 spans 14 residues. CDR1 is WNHNN, CDR2 SYGVQD, per germline (reference sequence). The germline V and J ends were trimmed by 3 bases and 1 base, with 8 bases remaining between them. In DNA, the CDR3 is TGCGCCAGCAGTGACGGTGCGGGCACAGATACGCAGTATTTT. Its protein product is CASSDGAGTDTQYF.

The chain carries TRBV28 and TRBJ2-2, with 7 bases lining up with TRBD2. Per germline, CDR1 MDHEN and CDR2 SYDVKM. There are 14 residues in the CDR3. Trimming at V came to 5 bases and at J to 5 bases, leaving 5 bases not matched to a gene. The CDR3 is CASSTHGGTGELFF. CDR3 in DNA: TGTGCCAGCAGTACCCACGGGGGGACCGGGGAGCTGTTTTTT.